The clone carrying this TCR beta chain was seen a few times. Its antigen is currently unknown. This specimen belongs to a study of cytotoxic CD8 clonotypes in ibrutinib-treated CLL. Deletions cut 0 bases from V and 1 base from J, with 7 bases between. Germline CDR1 and CDR2: MNHNY and SVGAGI (reference sequence). CDR3 length equals 15 residues. Findings of the study overall: Sampling of sustained-remission and progressing patients occurred at differing times.

Produced via immunoSEQ multiplex PCR; TCRdb's table is partial and in-frame only. Here the sample spans around 33,000 clones, 69% being singletons. J is TRBJ1-3 and V is TRBV6-6; D gene uncertain. The receptor's source is a human donor with chronic lymphocytic leukemia. Sequences were derived from PBMCs, sampled before ibrutinib treatment. CDR3 residues: CASSYSGESGNTIYF. Here the CDR3 DNA reads TGTGCCAGCAGTTACTCTGGCGAATCTGGAAACACCATATATTTT.